Shown below are 25 T cell receptor beta chains from a single sample sequenced in a study of cytomegalovirus exposure and HLA in healthy donors. With 60 Vbeta and 13 Jbeta primers, the PCR was carried out. The repertoire was sequenced with immunoSEQ multiplex PCR; TCRdb's copy has only in-frame clones and lacks some. The repertoire holds fewer than 200,000 clones, with about 71% as singletons. The sequenced sample consisted of PBMCs. All receptors derive from a woman aged 30 to 39 in good health and CMV-seronegative.

This clone was detected only a few times. The chain has TRBV18 and TRBJ2-7, with a possible D match to TRBD1 (5 bases). Looked up from germline, CDR1 is KGHSH and CDR2 is LQKENI. The CDR3 length is 14 residues. Trimming removed 2 bases from V and 0 bases from J, with 8 bases in between. CDR3 DNA sequence: TGTGCCAGCTCACCAGCGACAGACTCCTACGAGCAGTACTTC. Protein sequence: CASSPATDSYEQYF.

Worth noting for this clone: The junction does not match germline at one end; this may be a read error. The CDR3 nucleotides read TGTGCCAGCAGTTTATCCCTTTACGGGCAGTACTTC. Amino acid sequence: CASSLSLYGQYF. V gene TRBV28 combines with J gene TRBJ2-7; no clear D. Looked up from germline, CDR1 is MDHEN and CDR2 is SYDVKM. This CDR3 spans 12 amino acids.

The rearrangement joins TRBV14 to TRBJ2-7; D is perhaps TRBD1 (5 bases). Between the trimmed V and J ends, which lost 4 bases and 3 bases, there was a span of 10 bases. This CDR3 has 13 residues. The germline V gene encodes CDR1 SGHDN and CDR2 FVKESK. CDR3 DNA sequence: TGTGCCAGCAGCCCGAGACAGAGCTACGAGCAGTACTTC. The encoded protein is CASSPRQSYEQYF.

This chain joins TRBV19 and TRBJ1-1; 7 nucleotides align to TRBD1. This CDR3 contains 13 residues. The V segment lost 6 bases and the J segment 3 bases; nucleotides outside the gene matches: 4. Germline loops: CDR1 LNHDA, CDR2 SQIVND (reference sequence). CDR3 sequence reads: CASSPGTDTEAFF. For the CDR3, the DNA is TGTGCCAGTAGCCCCGGGACAGACACTGAAGCTTTCTTT.

The chain combines TRBV13 with TRBJ1-3; a weak D match, TRBD1 (6 bases). Germline-derived CDR1 and CDR2 are PRHDT and FYEKMQ (reference sequence). This CDR3 spans 17 amino acids. V lost 1 base and J 0 bases, leaving 13 bases between the germline ends. The CDR3 region has the DNA TGTGCCAGCAGCTTAGCTAGCTGGACAGCCTCTGGAAACACCATATATTTT. Encoded protein: CASSLASWTASGNTIYF.

V is TRBV5-1 and J is TRBJ1-1; TRBD1 matches at 7 bases. Looked up from germline, CDR1 is SGHRS and CDR2 is YFSETQ. This CDR3 spans 13 amino acids. J gave up 4 bases and V 7 bases, and 7 bases lay outside the gene matches. CDR3 loop: CASCRGDSTEAFF. For the CDR3, the DNA is TGCGCCAGCTGCCGTGGGGACAGCACTGAAGCTTTCTTT.

Comments on this clone: The sample holds other DNA sequences that translate to the same CDR3. The chain employs TRBV5-6 and TRBJ1-3, with D unclear. The germline CDR1 and CDR2 sequences are SGHDT and YYEEEE. V lost 4 bases to trimming and J lost 0 bases, with 8 bases between them. The CDR3 totals 14 residues. In nucleotides, the CDR3 is TGTGCCAGCAGCCCCTGGGCCTCTGGAAACACCATATATTTT. This gives the protein CASSPWASGNTIYF.

This sequence joins TRBV2 and TRBJ1-1; 10 bases are a match to TRBD1. With 7 bases clipped from V and 5 bases from J, the junction kept 10 bases outside the gene matches. Germline V lookup: CDR1 SNHLY, CDR2 FYNNEI. The length of the CDR3 is 15 residues. CDR3 nucleotide sequence: TGTGCCAGCACCGACAGGGGGCGGATCGGTACTGAAGCTTTCTTT. The encoded protein is CASTDRGRIGTEAFF. The entire variable domain, with the rest obtained from reference TRBV2 and TRBJ1-1, is as follows: EPEVTQTPSHQVTQMGQEVILRCVPISNHLYFYWYRQILGQKVEFLVSFYNNEISEKSEIFDDQFSVERPDGSNFTLKIRSTKLEDSAMYFCASTDRGRIGTEAFFGQGTRLTVV.

In this sample, this clone turned up a few times. The chain recombines TRBV2 with TRBJ1-2, with TRBD1 as a possible D gene (5 bases). Trimming stripped 3 bases from V and 0 bases from J, with 8 bases between. Germline V gene sequence: CDR1 SNHLY, CDR2 FYNNEI. The CDR3 covers 14 residues. The CDR3 DNA follows: TGTGCCAGCAGTGAGACAGTAGCTAACTATGGCTACACCTTC. It specifies CASSETVANYGYTF.

The chain employs TRBV5-1 and TRBJ2-3, with D perhaps TRBD1 (6 bases). The CDR3 is 14 residues long. Trimming pared 8 bases from V and 5 bases from J, leaving 18 bases between. Germline CDR1 reads SGHRS; CDR2 reads YFSETQ. The CDR3 nucleotides read TGCGCCAGTACGGGACAATACTTTGGAGATACGCAGTATTTT. As protein: CASTGQYFGDTQYF.

The CDR3 DNA sequence: TGTGCCAGTAGTAAGGCGGGGACAGGGGACAATGAGCAGTTCTTC. This encodes CASSKAGTGDNEQFF. J is TRBJ2-1 and V is TRBV19; TRBD1 agrees at 10 bases. Germline V lookup: CDR1 LNHDA, CDR2 SQIVND (reference sequence). The CDR3 has 15 amino acids. V shed 4 bases and J 5 bases; nucleotides not matched to a gene: 5.

V is TRBV10-3 and J is TRBJ2-7; no definite D call. This CDR3 comprises 14 residues. V was shortened by 10 bases and J by 2 bases, with 18 bases between the two germline ends. Looked up from germline, CDR1 is ENHRY and CDR2 is SYGVKD. CDR3 amino acids: CATRGRTLAYEQYF. The CDR3 coding sequence is TGTGCCACGCGCGGTCGTACGTTAGCCTACGAGCAGTACTTC.

The CDR3 DNA reads as TGTGCCAGCAGTTGGACTAGCGGGAGGGGTGAGCAGTTCTTC. As protein: CASSWTSGRGEQFF. V is TRBV27 and J is TRBJ2-1, with 15 bases identical to TRBD2. CDR1 is MNHEY, CDR2 SMNVEV, per germline (reference sequence). The CDR3 length is 14 residues. After removal of 4 bases from V and 9 bases from J, the junction contained 1 base not matched to a gene.

This chain uses TRBV28 with TRBJ2-5; possible D gene TRBD1, 7 bases. The end of the DNA is better explained by TRBJ2-7, so the J call may be wrong. From germline, CDR1 is MDHEN and CDR2 SYDVKM. This CDR3 contains 13 residues. The CDR3 DNA is TGTGCCAGCAGTTCGGCAGGGGGGATCGAGCAGTACTTC. It codes for CASSSAGGIEQYF.

J is TRBJ2-7 and V is TRBV27, with D unclear. Germline CDR1 is MNHEY and CDR2 is SMNVEV (reference sequence). V was pared by 2 bases and J by 6 bases, with 11 bases between. The CDR3 length is 13 residues. The CDR3 sequence: CASSLSLVGEQYF. The CDR3, as DNA: TGTGCCAGCAGTTTAAGTCTGGTCGGCGAGCAGTACTTC.

The rearrangement links TRBV28 to TRBJ1-5, with TRBD1 as a possible D gene (5 bases). The germline gives CDR1 MDHEN, CDR2 SYDVKM. The CDR3 spans 15 residues. Trimming pared 3 bases from V and 5 bases from J, leaving 14 bases between. CDR3 nucleotides: TGTGCCAGCAGTTTTAAGGGGCTATTACATCAGCCCCAGCATTTT. This codes for CASSFKGLLHQPQHF.

There are a few counts of this clone. The chain couples TRBV5-1 to TRBJ2-2, with 8 nucleotides matching TRBD1. Germline loops: CDR1 SGHRS, CDR2 YFSETQ. This CDR3 contains 16 residues. V trimming: 3 bases; J trimming: 3 bases; junction bases outside the gene matches: 7. CDR3 in DNA: TGCGCCAGCAGCTCACGACAGGGGCTCGACACCGGGGAGCTGTTTTTT. It yields the protein CASSSRQGLDTGELFF.

The CDR3 nucleotides are TGTGCCAGCAGCTTAGACGCCGCGGGACTAGCGGGGAACTACGAGCAGTACTTC. This translates into CASSLDAAGLAGNYEQYF. The chain has TRBV11-2 and TRBJ2-7; 13 bases are shared with TRBD2. Germline-derived CDR1 and CDR2 are SGHAT and FQNNGV. This CDR3 contains 18 residues. The trim removed 0 bases at V and 3 bases at J, leaving 8 bases unmatched.

The chain is built from TRBV27 and TRBJ1-2, with D possibly TRBD1 on 6 matching bases. The length of the CDR3 is 12 residues. V lost 5 bases, J lost 7 bases, and 11 bases lay in between. Germline loops: CDR1 MNHEY, CDR2 SMNVEV (reference sequence). CDR3 sequence reads: CASSTGRGGYTF. Written as DNA, the CDR3 is TGTGCCAGCAGTACAGGGAGAGGTGGCTACACCTTC.

The rearrangement uses TRBV15 and TRBJ2-7; D is undetermined. This CDR3 contains 13 residues. Germline V lookup: CDR1 LNHNV, CDR2 YYDKDF (reference sequence). Trimming left V 0 bases short and J 1 base short, with 4 bases between. For the CDR3, the DNA is TGTGCCACCAGCAGAGATAAATCCTACGAGCAGTACTTC. Amino acid sequence: CATSRDKSYEQYF.

The CDR3 region is CSVLQVVASEQYF. In DNA, the CDR3 is TGCAGCGTTTTGCAGGTGGTGGCTTCCGAGCAGTACTTC. This chain links TRBV29-1 with TRBJ2-7; D gene unclear. The V gene lost 5 bases and the J gene lost 6 bases, with 17 bases spanning the gap. This CDR3 has 13 residues. Germline V lookup: CDR1 SQVTM, CDR2 ANQGSEA.

V gene TRBV2 combines with J gene TRBJ1-1; 7 nucleotides agree with TRBD1. Germline CDR1 reads SNHLY; CDR2 reads FYNNEI. CDR3 length: 14 residues. After removal of 7 bases from V and 2 bases from J, the junction contained 7 bases not matched to a gene. This CDR3 is CASTLDRPNTEAFF. For the CDR3, the DNA is TGTGCCAGCACCCTGGACAGGCCTAACACTGAAGCTTTCTTT. Full variable domain (rest looked up from reference TRBV2 and TRBJ1-1): EPEVTQTPSHQVTQMGQEVILRCVPISNHLYFYWYRQILGQKVEFLVSFYNNEISEKSEIFDDQFSVERPDGSNFTLKIRSTKLEDSAMYFCASTLDRPNTEAFFGQGTRLTVV.

For this clone: It is likely a read error, because the conserved phenylalanine at the end of the CDR3 is missing. This rearrangement joins TRBV2 to TRBJ1-2; TRBD1 agrees at 8 bases. Germline CDR1 is SNHLY and CDR2 is FYNNEI. The V gene end was trimmed by 6 bases and the J gene end by 2 bases; junction bases not matched to a gene: 8. This CDR3 contains 15 residues. CDR3 in DNA: TGTGCCAGCAGGGAAAACAGGGGGTGGAACTATGGCTACACCCTC. This codes for CASRENRGWNYGYTL.

This clone was found once. This chain connects TRBV7-9 to TRBJ2-3; D is unclear. Deletions cut 5 bases from V and 3 bases from J, with 18 bases between. Germline V lookup: CDR1 SEHNR, CDR2 FQNEAQ (reference sequence). CDR3 length: 16 residues. CDR3 loop: CASSARSTFMTDTQYF. For the CDR3, the DNA is TGTGCCAGCAGCGCTCGGAGCACCTTTATGACAGATACGCAGTATTTT.

The chain employs TRBV28 and TRBJ1-5; D is unresolved. Germline CDR1 reads MDHEN; CDR2 reads SYDVKM. Trimming shortened V by 2 bases and J by 5 bases, and 4 bases separated the two germline ends. CDR3 length: 12 amino acids. The CDR3 loop is CASSLVYQPQHF. In DNA form, the CDR3 reads TGTGCCAGCAGTTTAGTATATCAGCCCCAGCATTTT.